This T cell receptor beta chain was sequenced for a study of blood T cell repertoires in COVID-19 (dated by TCRdb to between 2020 and 2021). Some background on the complete study: The collaborator samples originated in the United States, Italy and Spain and spanned the acute and convalescent phases of COVID-19. The samples were drawn from the first 160 participants of the ongoing ImmuneRACE study and from 1,254 subjects provided by 6 global collaborators. Nearly every sample came with metadata listing a de-identified subject ID, COVID-19 status, age in years and sex. The prospective study material was composed of cDNA or gDNA derived from T cells, B-cell-depleted T cells, or PBMCs. Deeply sampled blood TCRbeta repertoires from subjects exposed to, actively infected with, or recovered from COVID-19 were included in the dataset. The repertoires were released in a freely available public database intended as a resource for research on the immune response to SARS-CoV-2. Where available, HLA class I and class II types were taken from metadata supplied by the sample provider and were not determined by assay-based typing. General conclusions and limits of the study: The quantity of clinical and demographic metadata differed by source and by participant and was supplied without curation.

Of note for this clone: Its antigen remains undetermined. Qualities for individual bases were not recorded, and no much larger clone is one base off.

V is cut by 1 base and J by 14 bases, and the space between the germline ends is 12 bases. The germline V gene (reference sequence) supplies CDR1 SEHNR and CDR2 FQNEAQ. The CDR3 starts with the cysteine, ends with the phenylalanine, and has 12 residues. The retained sequence is limited to the CDR3, 36 bases, with the frame set at the first base. Whole blood was collected in K2EDTA tubes by collaborating institutions according to the institutions' own protocols. For TCRbeta analysis, collaborators shipped samples as frozen whole blood, isolated PBMCs, or DNA extracted from either of those sample types. TCRbeta CDR3 regions were amplified from genomic DNA by means of the immunoSEQ Assay, a bias-controlled multiplex PCR. On the study's bioinformatics: The number of nucleated cells in each sample was estimated by amplification of reference gene primers within the assay. To quantify the absolute abundance of each unique TCRbeta CDR3 rearrangement, sequence reads were collapsed and filtered. Productive Simpson clonality was computed per sample as the square root of Simpson's diversity index over productive rearrangements. TCRdb stores this immuneACCESS table with in-frame sequences only. Part of the clones is absent; in the studies checked, under half of the shortfall reflects unresolved V genes, and no reason is known for the rest. V, J and clone size reflect that table, while D and trimming were determined from the DNA. The sample records some 93,000 clones, about four fifths of which are singletons. Nearly 25% of the sample is held by the ten biggest clonotypes.

Sequencing was performed on peripheral blood. Here the chain combines TRBV7-9 and TRBJ2-1; the best D guess is TRBD2, with 6 bases matching. The sequence came from a human donor in a cohort sampled during active COVID-19. The CDR3 loop reads CASSLGRGMEFF. The DNA sequence is as follows: TGTGCCAGCAGCTTAGGACGCGGGATGGAGTTCTTC.